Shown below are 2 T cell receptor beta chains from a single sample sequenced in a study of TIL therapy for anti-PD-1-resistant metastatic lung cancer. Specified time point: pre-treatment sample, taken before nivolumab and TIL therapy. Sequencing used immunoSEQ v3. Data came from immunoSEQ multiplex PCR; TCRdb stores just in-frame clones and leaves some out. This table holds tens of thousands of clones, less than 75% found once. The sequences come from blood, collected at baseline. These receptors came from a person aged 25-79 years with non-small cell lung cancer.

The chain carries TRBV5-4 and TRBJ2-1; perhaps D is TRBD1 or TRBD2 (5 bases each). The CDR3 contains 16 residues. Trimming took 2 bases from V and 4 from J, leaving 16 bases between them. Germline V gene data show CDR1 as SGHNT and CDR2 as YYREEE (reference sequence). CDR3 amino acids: CASSFDQGEIYNEQFF. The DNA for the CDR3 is TGTGCCAGCAGCTTTGACCAGGGAGAGATATACAATGAGCAGTTCTTC.

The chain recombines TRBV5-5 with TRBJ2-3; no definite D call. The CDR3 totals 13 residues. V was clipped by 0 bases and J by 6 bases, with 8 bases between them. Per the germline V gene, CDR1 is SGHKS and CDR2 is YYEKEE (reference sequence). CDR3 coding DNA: TGTGCCAGCAGCTTGGGGCCATTGGATACGCAGTATTTT. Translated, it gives CASSLGPLDTQYF.